Given below is one T cell receptor beta chain in context. Within the sample, other DNA sequences also encode this same CDR3. This specimen comes from a study of cytomegalovirus exposure and HLA in healthy donors. Study-level background: Samples from HLA-typed donors yielded approximately 80 million unique TCRs in an early data release.

PCR was performed using 60 Vbeta and 13 Jbeta primers. In the original processing: As a later analysis found, there were roughly 80 million unique TCR beta chains, of which roughly 11 million were shared. Libraries were prepared by immunoSEQ multiplex PCR; TCRdb keeps only in-frame clonotypes and omits some of them. Clonal size and the V and J genes are those of that table, whereas D and trimming came from the DNA. The data show about 140,000 clones, with 73% seen just once and roughly 14% held by the top ten. For the donor in question, CMV serostatus went unrecorded. Germline V gene data show CDR1 as SGHRS and CDR2 as YFSETQ. Trimming took 2 bases from V and 5 from J, leaving 8 bases between them. The length of the CDR3 is 13 residues.

The receptor comes from a human donor in good health. The chain joins TRBV5-1 to TRBJ2-1; D gene unclear. The sequencing input was PBMCs. In nucleotides, the CDR3 is TGCGCCAGCAGCTTTTTCAGGAACAATGAGCAGTTCTTC. This gives the protein CASSFFRNNEQFF.